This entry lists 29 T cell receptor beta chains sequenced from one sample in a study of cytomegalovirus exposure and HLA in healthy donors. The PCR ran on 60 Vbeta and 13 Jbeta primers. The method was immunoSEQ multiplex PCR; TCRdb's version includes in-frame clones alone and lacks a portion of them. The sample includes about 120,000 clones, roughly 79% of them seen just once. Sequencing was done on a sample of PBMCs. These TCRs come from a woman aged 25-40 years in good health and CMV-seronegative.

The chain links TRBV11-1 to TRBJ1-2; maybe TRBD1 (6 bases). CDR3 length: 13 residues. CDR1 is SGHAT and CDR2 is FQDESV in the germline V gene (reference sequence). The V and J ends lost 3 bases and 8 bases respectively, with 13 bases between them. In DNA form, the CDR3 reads TGTGCCAGCAGCTTTCGGGACACCCTGGGCTACACCTTC. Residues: CASSFRDTLGYTF.

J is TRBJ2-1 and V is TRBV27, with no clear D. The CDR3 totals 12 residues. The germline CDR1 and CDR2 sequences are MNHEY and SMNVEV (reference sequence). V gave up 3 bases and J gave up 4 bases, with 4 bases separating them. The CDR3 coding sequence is TGTGCCAGCAGTTTGAGTTACAATGAGCAGTTCTTC. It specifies CASSLSYNEQFF.

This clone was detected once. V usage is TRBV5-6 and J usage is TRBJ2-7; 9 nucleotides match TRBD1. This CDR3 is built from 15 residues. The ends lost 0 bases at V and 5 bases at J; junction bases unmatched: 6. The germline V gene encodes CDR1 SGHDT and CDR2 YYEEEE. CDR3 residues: CASSLEGTGFNEQYF. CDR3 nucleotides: TGTGCCAGCAGCTTGGAAGGGACAGGGTTTAACGAGCAGTACTTC.

The CDR3 is CASSIEASGRADTQYF. In DNA form, the CDR3 reads TGTGCCAGTAGTATAGAGGCTAGCGGGAGGGCAGATACGCAGTATTTT. V and J are TRBV19 and TRBJ2-3; 12 nucleotides line up with TRBD2. CDR1 and CDR2 from the germline V gene are LNHDA and SQIVND (reference sequence). V gave up 0 bases and J gave up 4 bases; unmatched junction bases: 2. The CDR3 sequence is 16 residues long.

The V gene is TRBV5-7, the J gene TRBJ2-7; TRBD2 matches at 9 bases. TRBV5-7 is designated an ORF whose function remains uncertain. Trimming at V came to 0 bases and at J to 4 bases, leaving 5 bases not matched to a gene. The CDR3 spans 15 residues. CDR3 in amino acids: CASSLAWLAGYEQYF. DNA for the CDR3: TGTGCCAGCAGCTTGGCCTGGCTAGCGGGGTACGAGCAGTACTTC.

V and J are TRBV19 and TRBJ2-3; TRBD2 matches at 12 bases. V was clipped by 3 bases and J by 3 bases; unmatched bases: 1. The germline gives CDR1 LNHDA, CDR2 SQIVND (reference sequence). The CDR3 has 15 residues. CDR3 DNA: TGTGCCAGTAGTATCGGGACTAGCGGGACAGATACGCAGTATTTT. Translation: CASSIGTSGTDTQYF.

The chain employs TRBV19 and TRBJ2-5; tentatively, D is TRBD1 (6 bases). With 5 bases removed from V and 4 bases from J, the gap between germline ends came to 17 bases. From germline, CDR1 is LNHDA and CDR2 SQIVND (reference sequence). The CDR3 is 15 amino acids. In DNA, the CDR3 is TGTGCCAGTAGTCCCCGACAGGCCGGAGCAGAGACCCAGTACTTC. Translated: CASSPRQAGAETQYF.

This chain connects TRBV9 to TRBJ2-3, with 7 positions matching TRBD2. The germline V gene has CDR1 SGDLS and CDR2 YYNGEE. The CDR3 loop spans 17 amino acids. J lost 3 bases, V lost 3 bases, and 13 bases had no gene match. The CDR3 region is CASSAKGGVEGTDTQYF. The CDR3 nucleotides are TGTGCCAGCAGCGCCAAGGGAGGGGTTGAGGGAACAGATACGCAGTATTTT.

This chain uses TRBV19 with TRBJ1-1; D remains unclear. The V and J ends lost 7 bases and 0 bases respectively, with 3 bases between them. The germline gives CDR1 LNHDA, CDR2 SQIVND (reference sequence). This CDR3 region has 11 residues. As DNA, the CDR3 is TGTGCCAGTACCATGAACACTGAAGCTTTCTTT. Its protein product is CASTMNTEAFF.

DNA of the CDR3: TGTGCCAGCAGCGTTGGACTATTAAACACCGGGGAGCTGTTTTTT. Protein sequence: CASSVGLLNTGELFF. The V and J genes are TRBV7-6 and TRBJ2-2, with D tentatively TRBD2 (6 bases). CDR1 is SGHVS, CDR2 FNYEAQ, per germline. CDR3 length: 15 amino acids. V was pared by 5 bases and J by 2 bases, with 12 bases between. The whole variable domain, filled in from reference TRBV7-6 and TRBJ2-2, reads GAGVSQSPRYKVTKRGQDVALRCDPISGHVSLYWYRQALGQGPEFLTYFNYEAQQDKSGLPNDRFSAERPEGSISTLTIQRTEQRDSAMYRCASSVGLLNTGELFFGEGSRLTVL.

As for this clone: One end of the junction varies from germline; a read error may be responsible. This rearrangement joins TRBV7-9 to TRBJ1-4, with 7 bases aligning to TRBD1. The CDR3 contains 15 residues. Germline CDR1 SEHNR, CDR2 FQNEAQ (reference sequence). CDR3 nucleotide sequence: TGTTCCAGCAGCCCTGACAGGGCCACTAGCGAAAAACTGTTTTTT. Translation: CSSSPDRATSEKLFF.

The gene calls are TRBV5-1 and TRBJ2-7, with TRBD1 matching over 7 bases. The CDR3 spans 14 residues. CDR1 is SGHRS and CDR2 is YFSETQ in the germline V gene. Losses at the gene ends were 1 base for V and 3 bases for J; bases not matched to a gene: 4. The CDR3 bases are TGCGCCAGCAGCTTGTTAGGGGACAGCTACGAGCAGTACTTC. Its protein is CASSLLGDSYEQYF.

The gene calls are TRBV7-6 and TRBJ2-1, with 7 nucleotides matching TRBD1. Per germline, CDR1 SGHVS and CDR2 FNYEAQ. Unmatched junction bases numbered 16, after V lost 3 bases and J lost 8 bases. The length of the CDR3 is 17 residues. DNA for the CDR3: TGTGCCAGCAGCTTTCGAAACAGGGGATCAATGTGGGATGAGCAGTTCTTC. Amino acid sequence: CASSFRNRGSMWDEQFF.

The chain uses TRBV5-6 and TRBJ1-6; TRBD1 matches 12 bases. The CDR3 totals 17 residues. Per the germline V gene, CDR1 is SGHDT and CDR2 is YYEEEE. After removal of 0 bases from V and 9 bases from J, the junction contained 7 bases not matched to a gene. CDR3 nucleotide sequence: TGTGCCAGCAGCTTGGGACCGGGACAGGGGGCATCTTCACCCCTCCACTTT. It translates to CASSLGPGQGASSPLHF.

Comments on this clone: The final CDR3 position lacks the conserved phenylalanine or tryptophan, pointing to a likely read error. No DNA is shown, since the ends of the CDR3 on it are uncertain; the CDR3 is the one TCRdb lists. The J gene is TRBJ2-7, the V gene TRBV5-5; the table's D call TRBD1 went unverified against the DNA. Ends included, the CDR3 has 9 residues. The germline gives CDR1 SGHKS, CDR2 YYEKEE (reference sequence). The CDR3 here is CASSCGTGG.

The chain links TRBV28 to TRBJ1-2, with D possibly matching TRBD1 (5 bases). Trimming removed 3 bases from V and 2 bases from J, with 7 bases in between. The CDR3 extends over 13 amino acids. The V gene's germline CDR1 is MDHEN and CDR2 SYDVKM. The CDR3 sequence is CASSFGGNYGYTF. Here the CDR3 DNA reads TGTGCCAGCAGTTTCGGGGGGAACTATGGCTACACCTTC.

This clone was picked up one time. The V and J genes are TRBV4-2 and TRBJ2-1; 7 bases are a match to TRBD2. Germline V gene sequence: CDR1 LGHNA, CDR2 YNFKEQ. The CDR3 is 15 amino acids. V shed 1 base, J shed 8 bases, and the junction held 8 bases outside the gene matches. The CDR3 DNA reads TGTGCCAGCAGCCAAGGGCCGCGGGAGAACTATGAGCAGTTCTTC. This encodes CASSQGPRENYEQFF.

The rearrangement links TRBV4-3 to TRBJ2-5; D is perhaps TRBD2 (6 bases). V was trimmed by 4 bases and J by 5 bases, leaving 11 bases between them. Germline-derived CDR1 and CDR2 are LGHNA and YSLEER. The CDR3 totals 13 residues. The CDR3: CASSPGTGETQYF. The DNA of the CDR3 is TGCGCCAGCAGCCCCGGGACTGGGGAGACCCAGTACTTC.

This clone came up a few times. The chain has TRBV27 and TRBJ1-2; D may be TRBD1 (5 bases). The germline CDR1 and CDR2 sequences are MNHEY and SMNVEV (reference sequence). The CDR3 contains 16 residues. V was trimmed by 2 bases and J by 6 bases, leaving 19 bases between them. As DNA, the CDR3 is TGTGCCAGCAGTTTAAGGGGTCTGGCCCCGGAACATGGCTACACCTTC. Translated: CASSLRGLAPEHGYTF.

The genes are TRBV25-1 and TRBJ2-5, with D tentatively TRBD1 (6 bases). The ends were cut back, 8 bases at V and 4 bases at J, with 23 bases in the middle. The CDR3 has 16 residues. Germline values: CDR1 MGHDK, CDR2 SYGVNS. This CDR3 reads CASSSAKQGRGETQYF. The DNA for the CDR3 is TGTGCCAGCTCCTCCGCGAAACAGGGACGCGGAGAGACCCAGTACTTC. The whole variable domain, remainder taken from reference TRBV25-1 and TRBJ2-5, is EADIYQTPRYLVIGTGKKITLECSQTMGHDKMYWYQQDPGMELHLIHYSYGVNSTEKGDLSSESTVSRIRTEHFPLTLESARPSHTSQYLCASSSAKQGRGETQYFGPGTRLLVL.

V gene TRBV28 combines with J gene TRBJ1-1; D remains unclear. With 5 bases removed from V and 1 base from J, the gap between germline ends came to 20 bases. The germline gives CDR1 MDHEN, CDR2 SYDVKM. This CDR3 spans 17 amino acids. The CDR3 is CASSTAWATNTNTEAFF. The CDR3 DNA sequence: TGTGCCAGCAGTACCGCGTGGGCTACGAATACGAACACTGAAGCTTTCTTT.

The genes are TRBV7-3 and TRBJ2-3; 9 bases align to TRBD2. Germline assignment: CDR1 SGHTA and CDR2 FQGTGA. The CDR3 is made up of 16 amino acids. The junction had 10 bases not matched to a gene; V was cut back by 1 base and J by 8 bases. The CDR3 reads CASSLIVSGRESTQYF. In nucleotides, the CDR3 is TGTGCCAGCAGCTTAATAGTTAGCGGGAGAGAGTCTACGCAGTATTTT.

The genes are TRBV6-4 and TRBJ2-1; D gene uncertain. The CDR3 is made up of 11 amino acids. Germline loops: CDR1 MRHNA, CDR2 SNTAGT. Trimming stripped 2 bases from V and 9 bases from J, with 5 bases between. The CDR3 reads CASSDIREQFF. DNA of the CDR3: TGTGCCAGCAGTGACATCCGTGAGCAGTTCTTC.

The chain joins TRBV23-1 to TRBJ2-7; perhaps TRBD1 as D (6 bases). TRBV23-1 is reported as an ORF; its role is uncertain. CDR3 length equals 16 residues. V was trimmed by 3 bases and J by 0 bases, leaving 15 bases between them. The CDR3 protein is CASSHFGGQSSYEQYF. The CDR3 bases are TGCGCCAGCAGTCATTTTGGCGGACAGAGCTCCTACGAGCAGTACTTC.

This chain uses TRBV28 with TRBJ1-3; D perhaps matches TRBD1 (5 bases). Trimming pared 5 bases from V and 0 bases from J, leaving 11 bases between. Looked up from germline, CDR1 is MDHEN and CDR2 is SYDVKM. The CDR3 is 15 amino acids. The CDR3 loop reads CASSLGLSSGNTIYF. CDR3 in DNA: TGTGCCAGCAGTCTGGGGCTATCCTCTGGAAACACCATATATTTT. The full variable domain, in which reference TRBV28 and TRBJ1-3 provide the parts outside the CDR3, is DVKVTQSSRYLVKRTGEKVFLECVQDMDHENMFWYRQDPGLGLRLIYFSYDVKMKEKGDIPEGYSVSREKKERFSLILESASTNQTSMYLCASSLGLSSGNTIYFGEGSWLTVV.

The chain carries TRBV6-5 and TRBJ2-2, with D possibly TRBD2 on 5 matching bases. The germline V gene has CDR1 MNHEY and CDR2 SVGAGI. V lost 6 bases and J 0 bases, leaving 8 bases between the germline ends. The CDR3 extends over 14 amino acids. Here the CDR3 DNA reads TGTGCCAGCAGACGGGATACGAACACCGGGGAGCTGTTTTTT. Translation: CASRRDTNTGELFF.

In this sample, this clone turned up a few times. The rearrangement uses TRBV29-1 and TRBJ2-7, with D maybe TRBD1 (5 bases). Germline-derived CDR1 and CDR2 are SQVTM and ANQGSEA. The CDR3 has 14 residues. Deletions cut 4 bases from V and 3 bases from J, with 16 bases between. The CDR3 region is CSVGAPGQIYEQYF. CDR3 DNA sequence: TGCAGCGTTGGTGCCCCAGGACAAATCTACGAGCAGTACTTC.

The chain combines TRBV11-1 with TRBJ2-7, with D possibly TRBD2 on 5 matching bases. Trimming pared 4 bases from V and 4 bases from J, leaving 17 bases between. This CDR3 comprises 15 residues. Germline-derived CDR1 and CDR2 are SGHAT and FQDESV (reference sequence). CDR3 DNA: TGTGCCAGCAGCTCTCAAGGAGGTGGGAAATACGAGCAGTACTTC. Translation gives CASSSQGGGKYEQYF.

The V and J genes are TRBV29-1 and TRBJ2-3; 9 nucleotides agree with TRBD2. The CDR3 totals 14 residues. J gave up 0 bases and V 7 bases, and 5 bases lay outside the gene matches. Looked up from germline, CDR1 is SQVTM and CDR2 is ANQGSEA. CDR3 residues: CSGWTSASTDTQYF. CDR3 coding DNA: TGCAGCGGCTGGACTAGCGCCAGCACAGATACGCAGTATTTT.